These T cell receptor beta chains were read from a single sample in a study of patients and donors after allogeneic stem cell transplantation. TCRdb reanalysed the RT-PCR reads using MiXCR and keeps one entry per CDR3 protein. In the table there are nearly 2,000 distinct CDR3 sequences, around 1.7% of which are singletons. Sequencing was performed on blood, either unsorted or a sorted T cell fraction (not recorded which). Source of these receptors: a human donor who was either an allogeneic HSCT recipient or a stem cell or donor lymphocyte infusion donor (not recorded which). It is not recorded whose cells these are; they may come from a transplant donor. Each CDR3 is given with its conserved first and last residue. The D gene is left open where the match is weak. Only part of the rows carry a size: once, few, many, or a class if the clone is expanded.

j_gene: TRBJ1-2; v_gene: TRBV30; d_gene: .; abundance: large; CDR3aa: CAWSVRGASYGYTF; CDR3nt: TGTGCCTGGAGTGTACGGGGGGCCAGCTATGGCTACACCTTC
j_gene: TRBJ1-3; v_gene: TRBV6-5; d_gene: .; abundance: medium-sized; CDR3aa: CASSYSDGTNTIYF; CDR3nt: TGTGCCAGCAGTTACTCGGACGGTACAAACACCATATATTTT
j_gene: TRBJ2-2; v_gene: TRBV12-3/TRBV12-4; d_gene: .; abundance: few; CDR3aa: CASSQSEPSIGELFF; CDR3nt: TGTGCCAGCAGTCAATCTGAGCCCAGTATCGGGGAGCTGTTTTTT
j_gene: TRBJ2-1; v_gene: TRBV7-2; d_gene: TRBD2; abundance: medium-sized; CDR3aa: CASSFTGGQGEQFF; CDR3nt: TGTGCCAGCAGCTTCACGGGGGGGCAAGGTGAGCAGTTCTTC
j_gene: TRBJ2-3; v_gene: TRBV7-7; d_gene: .; abundance: medium-sized; CDR3aa: CASSSTGPDTQYF; CDR3nt: TGTGCTAGCAGCTCGACAGGTCCAGATACGCAGTATTTT
j_gene: TRBJ2-1; v_gene: TRBV5-1; d_gene: .; abundance: medium-sized; CDR3aa: CASSLDVTDEQFF; CDR3nt: TGCGCCAGCAGCTTGGATGTTACCGATGAGCAGTTCTTC
j_gene: TRBJ2-6; v_gene: TRBV19; d_gene: .; abundance: medium-sized; CDR3aa: CASSIAVAGANVLTF; CDR3nt: TGTGCCAGTAGTATAGCAGTAGCAGGGGCCAACGTCCTGACTTTC
j_gene: TRBJ2-1; v_gene: TRBV5-1; d_gene: TRBD2; abundance: medium-sized; CDR3aa: CASSPRTSGGYNEQFF; CDR3nt: TGCGCCAGCAGCCCGAGGACTAGCGGGGGGTACAATGAGCAGTTCTTC
j_gene: TRBJ2-5; v_gene: TRBV6-6; d_gene: .; abundance: few; CDR3aa: CASSRAGTQYF; CDR3nt: TGTGCCAGCAGTCGGGCGGGGACCCAGTACTTC
j_gene: TRBJ2-3; v_gene: TRBV18; d_gene: TRBD1; abundance: medium-sized; CDR3aa: CASSPPTGASTDTQYF; CDR3nt: TGTGCCAGCTCACCACCTACAGGGGCTAGCACAGATACGCAGTATTTT
j_gene: TRBJ1-2; v_gene: TRBV5-6; d_gene: .; abundance: medium-sized; CDR3aa: CASSPQTDYGYTF; CDR3nt: TGTGCCAGCAGCCCGCAAACGGACTATGGCTACACCTTC
j_gene: TRBJ1-2; v_gene: TRBV9; d_gene: TRBD1; abundance: medium-sized; CDR3aa: CASSEDPGTGFGYTF; CDR3nt: TGTGCCAGCAGCGAGGATCCCGGGACAGGGTTTGGCTACACCTTC
j_gene: TRBJ2-5; v_gene: TRBV2; d_gene: .; abundance: medium-sized; CDR3aa: CASSVQGRETQYF; CDR3nt: TGTGCCAGCAGTGTGCAGGGGAGGGAGACCCAGTACTTC
j_gene: TRBJ1-2; v_gene: TRBV9; d_gene: .; abundance: .; CDR3aa: CASSIGTQLNYGYTF; CDR3nt: TGTGCCAGCAGCATCGGGACACAACTGAACTATGGCTACACCTTC
j_gene: TRBJ2-1; v_gene: TRBV5-1; d_gene: .; abundance: medium-sized; CDR3aa: CASSEVPGEQFF; CDR3nt: TGCGCCAGCAGCGAGGTCCCCGGCGAGCAGTTCTTC
j_gene: TRBJ1-1; v_gene: TRBV7-6; d_gene: .; abundance: .; CDR3aa: CASSSPRRGGRTGTEAFF; CDR3nt: TGTGCCAGCAGCTCCCCTAGGCGTGGGGGACGAACAGGGACTGAAGCTTTCTTT
j_gene: TRBJ2-5; v_gene: TRBV9; d_gene: .; abundance: medium-sized; CDR3aa: CASAASEGETQYF; CDR3nt: TGTGCCAGCGCCGCGTCAGAAGGGGAGACCCAGTACTTC
j_gene: TRBJ2-5; v_gene: TRBV11-2; d_gene: TRBD2; abundance: .; CDR3aa: CASSSRGSGGQETQYF; CDR3nt: TGTGCCAGCAGCTCCCGGGGTAGCGGGGGTCAAGAGACCCAGTACTTC
j_gene: TRBJ2-7; v_gene: TRBV5-5; d_gene: .; abundance: .; CDR3aa: CASSTEMGSYEQYF; CDR3nt: TGTGCCAGCAGCACGGAGATGGGCTCCTACGAGCAGTACTTC
j_gene: TRBJ2-3; v_gene: TRBV4-3; d_gene: .; abundance: medium-sized; CDR3aa: CASSQDPSPDTQYF; CDR3nt: TGCGCCAGCAGCCAAGATCCCAGTCCAGATACGCAGTATTTT
j_gene: TRBJ1-1; v_gene: TRBV29-1; d_gene: .; abundance: medium-sized; CDR3aa: CSVEVNTEAFF; CDR3nt: TGCAGCGTTGAAGTGAACACTGAAGCTTTCTTT
j_gene: TRBJ2-3; v_gene: TRBV30; d_gene: TRBD2; abundance: medium-sized; CDR3aa: CAWSVRGGGRTDTQYF; CDR3nt: TGTGCCTGGAGTGTACGAGGCGGGGGGCGCACAGATACGCAGTATTTT
j_gene: TRBJ1-1; v_gene: TRBV5-1; d_gene: .; abundance: .; CDR3aa: CASSKTGTRSDEAFF; CDR3nt: TGCGCCAGCAGCAAGACCGGGACCCGAAGCGATGAAGCTTTCTTT
j_gene: TRBJ1-5; v_gene: TRBV6-2/TRBV6-3; d_gene: .; abundance: large; CDR3aa: CASSYAVGGHHF; CDR3nt: TGTGCCAGCAGTTACGCCGTGGGAGGTCATCATTTT
j_gene: TRBJ2-5; v_gene: TRBV12-3/TRBV12-4; d_gene: TRBD1; abundance: medium-sized; CDR3aa: CASSFGTAQETQYF; CDR3nt: TGTGCCAGCAGTTTCGGGACAGCCCAAGAGACCCAGTACTTC
j_gene: TRBJ2-1; v_gene: TRBV11-3; d_gene: .; abundance: large; CDR3aa: CASSLGFSGNEQFF; CDR3nt: TGTGCCAGCAGCTTAGGGTTTAGCGGCAATGAGCAGTTCTTC
j_gene: TRBJ1-1; v_gene: TRBV18; d_gene: .; abundance: medium-sized; CDR3aa: CASSAQQGWGTEAFF; CDR3nt: TGTGCCAGCTCAGCCCAACAGGGATGGGGCACTGAAGCTTTCTTT
j_gene: TRBJ1-5; v_gene: TRBV4-1; d_gene: .; abundance: few; CDR3aa: CASSQDGGFGNQPQHF; CDR3nt: TGCGCCAGCAGCCAAGATGGGGGTTTCGGGAATCAGCCCCAGCATTTT
j_gene: TRBJ1-3; v_gene: TRBV7-2; d_gene: .; abundance: medium-sized; CDR3aa: CASSLGPPGVDTIYF; CDR3nt: TGTGCCAGCAGCTTAGGCCCCCCAGGGGTGGACACCATATATTTT
j_gene: TRBJ2-4; v_gene: TRBV6-6; d_gene: .; abundance: few; CDR3aa: CASSLGAKNIQYF; CDR3nt: TGTGCCAGCAGCCTGGGAGCCAAAAACATTCAGTACTTC
j_gene: TRBJ1-5; v_gene: TRBV7-2; d_gene: .; abundance: large; CDR3aa: CASSPNGGYGQPQHF; CDR3nt: TGTGCCAGCAGTCCGAACGGGGGTTACGGTCAGCCCCAGCATTTT
j_gene: TRBJ2-1; v_gene: TRBV9; d_gene: TRBD2; abundance: medium-sized; CDR3aa: CASSFRASGGGSYEQFF; CDR3nt: TGTGCCAGCAGCTTCCGCGCTAGCGGGGGGGGGAGTTATGAGCAGTTCTTC
j_gene: TRBJ2-3; v_gene: TRBV12-3/TRBV12-4; d_gene: .; abundance: few; CDR3aa: CASSWADTQYF; CDR3nt: TGTGCCAGCAGTTGGGCAGATACGCAGTATTTT
j_gene: TRBJ2-3; v_gene: TRBV27; d_gene: TRBD1; abundance: medium-sized; CDR3aa: CASRQGYDTQYF; CDR3nt: TGTGCCAGCAGACAGGGGTACGATACGCAGTATTTT
j_gene: TRBJ1-2; v_gene: TRBV2; d_gene: TRBD1; abundance: .; CDR3aa: CASSSQGANYGYTF; CDR3nt: TGTGCCAGCAGCTCACAGGGGGCGAACTATGGCTACACCTTC
j_gene: TRBJ1-3; v_gene: TRBV29-1; d_gene: .; abundance: medium-sized; CDR3aa: CSVVSSGNTIYF; CDR3nt: TGCAGCGTGGTTAGCTCTGGAAACACCATATATTTT
j_gene: TRBJ2-3; v_gene: TRBV6-5; d_gene: .; abundance: medium-sized; CDR3aa: CASSSRSTQYF; CDR3nt: TGTGCCAGCAGTTCTCGTAGCACGCAGTATTTT
j_gene: TRBJ1-1; v_gene: TRBV5-1; d_gene: TRBD1; abundance: few; CDR3aa: CASSLGQGGRNTEAFF; CDR3nt: TGCGCCAGCAGCCTAGGACAGGGCGGGCGGAACACTGAAGCTTTCTTT
j_gene: TRBJ2-7; v_gene: TRBV7-2; d_gene: .; abundance: medium-sized; CDR3aa: CASSSGTESYEQYF; CDR3nt: TGTGCCAGCAGCTCGGGAACTGAATCCTACGAGCAGTACTTC
j_gene: TRBJ2-1; v_gene: TRBV7-9; d_gene: .; abundance: large; CDR3aa: CASSSRSDTRNYNEQFF; CDR3nt: TGTGCCAGCAGCTCTCGATCGGACACCCGCAACTACAATGAGCAGTTCTTC
j_gene: TRBJ2-2; v_gene: TRBV27; d_gene: TRBD1; abundance: medium-sized; CDR3aa: CASRPLTGSTGELFF; CDR3nt: TGTGCCAGCAGGCCTTTGACAGGGAGCACCGGGGAGCTGTTTTTT
j_gene: TRBJ2-5; v_gene: TRBV11-2; d_gene: .; abundance: medium-sized; CDR3aa: CASSLEPLTQYF; CDR3nt: TGTGCCAGCAGCTTGGAGCCTTTGACCCAGTACTTC
j_gene: TRBJ2-3; v_gene: TRBV6-2/TRBV6-3; d_gene: .; abundance: few; CDR3aa: CASSARVGGDTQYF; CDR3nt: TGTGCCAGCAGTGCCCGAGTTGGGGGTGATACGCAGTATTTT
j_gene: TRBJ2-5; v_gene: TRBV28; d_gene: .; abundance: .; CDR3aa: CASRRDFGETQYF; CDR3nt: TGTGCCAGCAGGAGGGACTTTGGAGAGACCCAGTACTTC
j_gene: TRBJ1-5; v_gene: TRBV28; d_gene: .; abundance: medium-sized; CDR3aa: CASSSGGSGGQPQHF; CDR3nt: TGTGCCAGCAGTTCGGGAGGGTCGGGGGGTCAGCCCCAGCATTTT
j_gene: TRBJ1-1; v_gene: TRBV7-2; d_gene: .; abundance: medium-sized; CDR3aa: CASSWGQANTEAFF; CDR3nt: TGTGCCAGCAGCTGGGGACAAGCGAACACTGAAGCTTTCTTT
j_gene: TRBJ1-6; v_gene: TRBV18; d_gene: .; abundance: medium-sized; CDR3aa: CASSPATIGTSPLHF; CDR3nt: TGTGCCAGCTCACCGGCGACTATCGGGACTTCACCCCTCCACTTT
j_gene: TRBJ2-7; v_gene: TRBV4-2; d_gene: .; abundance: medium-sized; CDR3aa: CASSQPPTYEQYF; CDR3nt: TGTGCCAGCAGCCAGCCCCCCACCTACGAGCAGTACTTC
j_gene: TRBJ2-6; v_gene: TRBV27; d_gene: TRBD2; abundance: medium-sized; CDR3aa: CASTSGGAGANVLTF; CDR3nt: TGTGCCAGCACTAGCGGGGGAGCTGGGGCCAACGTCCTGACTTTC
j_gene: TRBJ1-2; v_gene: TRBV15; d_gene: .; abundance: medium-sized; CDR3aa: CATSRDTPHSGGYTF; CDR3nt: TGTGCCACCAGCAGAGATACTCCCCACTCGGGTGGCTACACCTTC